Following are 29 T cell receptor beta chains from one sample sequenced in a study of blood T cells in healthy people across ages. A second about 6 to 11 cycle PCR used barcoded and J-beta primers. TCRdb reanalysed the 5' RACE reads using MiXCR and keeps one entry per CDR3 protein. Of some 860,000 distinct CDR3 sequences listed, 56% are singletons. The sequenced sample consisted of blood. All receptors come from a man aged 35 to 55 in good health.

The V call is TRBV9, the J call TRBJ1-2; D may be TRBD1 (6 bases). Trimming cost V 0 bases and J 6 bases, with 9 bases left between them. CDR1 is SGDLS, CDR2 YYNGEE, per germline. The CDR3 has 13 residues. The CDR3 DNA reads TGTGCCAGCAGCGTAGAGCGGGGGCATGGCTACACCTTC. Amino acid sequence: CASSVERGHGYTF. Full variable domain (rest looked up from reference TRBV9 and TRBJ1-2): DSGVTQTPKHLITATGQRVTLRCSPRSGDLSVYWYQQSLDQGLQFLIQYYNGEERAKGNILERFSAQQFPDLHSELNLSSLELGDSALYFCASSVERGHGYTFGSGTRLTVV.

The chain carries TRBV7-8 and TRBJ2-7; no firm D call. There are 11 residues in the CDR3. Trimming removed 6 bases at V and 5 bases at J, with 8 bases between. CDR1 and CDR2 from the germline V gene are SGHVS and FQNEAQ. The CDR3 region has the DNA TGTGCCAGCAGTCGGGCCCACGAGCAGTACTTC. The encoded protein is CASSRAHEQYF.

This clonotype came up a few times. This chain connects TRBV4-3 to TRBJ1-6; D uncertain. The CDR3 runs 14 residues. V was pared by 2 bases and J by 7 bases, with 9 bases between. From germline, CDR1 is LGHNA and CDR2 YSLEER. The CDR3 is CASSQSAWNSPLHF. CDR3 sequence (DNA): TGCGCCAGCAGCCAAAGCGCATGGAATTCACCCCTCCACTTT.

V gene TRBV7-6 combines with J gene TRBJ2-1; D call uncertain. Germline CDR1 SGHVS, CDR2 FNYEAQ. V was cut by 4 bases and J by 8 bases, with 9 bases left in between. The CDR3 has 12 residues. DNA of the CDR3: TGTGCCAGCAGCTCTGCTAGTTATGAGCAGTTCTTC. Translated, it gives CASSSASYEQFF.

The chain couples TRBV29-1 to TRBJ2-5; 7 bases are shared with TRBD1. This CDR3 has 15 amino acids. Germline V gives CDR1 SQVTM, CDR2 ANQGSEA. The J segment lost 2 bases and the V segment lost 0 bases, leaving 6 bases of the junction unmatched. The CDR3 is CSVEDEGDSQETQYF. CDR3 bases: TGCAGCGTTGAAGACGAGGGGGACAGTCAAGAGACCCAGTACTTC.

The V gene is TRBV5-4, the J gene TRBJ2-3; the D gene is possibly TRBD2 (5 bases). CDR1 and CDR2 from the germline V gene are SGHNT and YYREEE (reference sequence). The V gene lost 4 bases and the J gene lost 6 bases, with 15 bases spanning the gap. The CDR3 totals 14 residues. The CDR3 DNA sequence: TGTGCCAGCAGCCCAGGCGGGTTAGTGGATACGCAGTATTTT. This translates into CASSPGGLVDTQYF.

This clonotype has just a few counts. The chain carries TRBV7-2 and TRBJ2-1, with 7 bases lining up with TRBD2. Germline trimming cut 5 bases from V and 2 bases from J; bases unmatched to any gene: 9. CDR1 SGHTA and CDR2 FQGNSA come from the germline V gene. This CDR3 contains 16 residues. The CDR3 loop is CASSPVLGGTYNEQFF. In DNA form, the CDR3 reads TGTGCCAGCAGCCCCGTGCTCGGGGGGACCTACAATGAGCAGTTCTTC.

The chain combines TRBV30 with TRBJ2-1; 8 nucleotides agree with TRBD1. In germline, CDR1 is GTSNPN, CDR2 SVGIG (reference sequence). Trimming cost V 3 bases and J 9 bases; bases outside gene matches: 13. This CDR3 spans 15 amino acids. The CDR3 region is CAWRVAGTGLVEQFF. In DNA form, the CDR3 reads TGTGCCTGGAGGGTAGCCGGGACAGGTCTTGTTGAGCAGTTCTTC.

V is TRBV27 and J is TRBJ2-4; a weak D match, TRBD1 (6 bases). The J call may be incorrect, as the DNA end agrees better with TRBJ2-7. The CDR3 loop spans 13 amino acids. Germline lookup yields CDR1 MNHEY and CDR2 SMNVEV (reference sequence). The CDR3 DNA reads as TGTGCCAGCAGACAGGACAGTAGCTACGAGCAGTACTTC. Protein sequence: CASRQDSSYEQYF.

This chain uses TRBV12-3 or TRBV12-4 with TRBJ2-5; 8 bases fit TRBD2. Losses at the gene ends were 5 bases for V and 7 bases for J; bases not matched to a gene: 27. This CDR3 is 20 amino acids long. The CDR3 coding sequence is TGTGCCAGCAGTCTCGGCCGCGGGCGTCGGACTAGCCCAAATTCCGGGACCCAGTACTTC. Its translation is CASSLGRGRRTSPNSGTQYF.

The chain links TRBV2 to TRBJ1-5; no firm D call. Germline V gene lookup returns CDR1 SNHLY and CDR2 FYNNEI. V lost 1 base and J lost 9, with 10 bases in between. This CDR3 has 13 amino acids. CDR3 DNA sequence: TGTGCCAGCAGTGAAGGGGATCGTCGGCCCCAGCATTTT. Translation: CASSEGDRRPQHF.

This clonotype was counted a few times. The rearrangement uses TRBV7-2 and TRBJ2-7, with 13 bases that match TRBD2. V lost 5 bases to trimming and J lost 2 bases; unmatched junction nucleotides: 9. The CDR3 extends over 17 amino acids. Germline values: CDR1 SGHTA, CDR2 FQGNSA. CDR3 region: CASSPRTSGSRPYEQYF. CDR3 coding DNA: TGTGCCAGCAGCCCCCGGACTAGCGGGAGTAGGCCCTACGAGCAGTACTTC.

This clonotype was found a few times. This chain uses TRBV7-9 with TRBJ2-1, with 7 positions matching TRBD2. The DNA end lines up better with TRBJ2-7; the J call may be wrong. The CDR3 spans 16 residues. The germline CDR1 and CDR2 sequences are SEHNR and FQNEAQ (reference sequence). This CDR3 reads CASSLKKAGVGNEQYF. The CDR3 DNA is TGTGCCAGCAGCTTAAAAAAGGCGGGAGTCGGAAATGAGCAGTACTTC.

Here the CDR3 DNA reads TGTGCCAGCAGTATCAAGGGCGGGCTGTTTTTT. The encoded protein is CASSIKGGLFF. This rearrangement joins TRBV2 to TRBJ1-4; D is uncertain. Trimming took off 5 bases at V and 14 bases at J, with 12 bases between the two ends. In germline, CDR1 is SNHLY, CDR2 FYNNEI. This CDR3 contains 11 residues.

This clonotype was found a few times. V and J are TRBV5-6 and TRBJ2-3; the D is unclear. Trimming cost V 5 bases and J 1 base, with 8 bases left between them. The CDR3 contains 13 residues. Looked up from germline, CDR1 is SGHDT and CDR2 is YYEEEE. The CDR3 loop is CASSLIGTDTQYF. CDR3 DNA sequence: TGTGCCAGCAGTTTGATAGGCACAGATACGCAGTATTTT.

The V and J genes are TRBV11-3 and TRBJ2-1, with D perhaps TRBD2 (6 bases). The CDR3 is 15 amino acids. The germline V and J ends were trimmed by 1 base and 4 bases, with 11 bases remaining between them. Germline assignment: CDR1 SGHNT and CDR2 YENEEA. CDR3 nucleotide sequence: TGTGCCAGCAGCTTAGGACTAGACCCGTACAATGAGCAGTTCTTC. Protein sequence: CASSLGLDPYNEQFF.

In this sample, this clonotype turned up a few times. The chain is built from TRBV12-3 or TRBV12-4 and TRBJ2-4; D remains ambiguous. The V end lost 8 bases, the J end lost 3 bases, and 11 bases lay between the germline ends. The CDR3 consists of 13 residues. DNA for the CDR3: TGTGCCAGCGCGCTTTACGTCAAAAACATTCAGTACTTC. Its translation: CASALYVKNIQYF.

The chain combines TRBV27 with TRBJ2-5; D unresolved. Germline assignment: CDR1 MNHEY and CDR2 SMNVEV (reference sequence). V lost 7 bases, J lost 3 bases, and 6 bases lay in between. This CDR3 region has 11 residues. CDR3 coding DNA: TGTGCCAGCACCGAAAAAGAGACCCAGTACTTC. Protein sequence: CASTEKETQYF.

This clonotype was seen a few times. CDR3 loop: CASSLTPGTQQETQYF. The CDR3 DNA reads as TGTGCCAGCAGCTTGACTCCCGGGACCCAGCAAGAGACCCAGTACTTC. The gene calls are TRBV5-6 and TRBJ2-5, with D perhaps TRBD1 or TRBD2 (5 bases each). CDR3 length: 16 residues. Germline CDR1 SGHDT, CDR2 YYEEEE. V was clipped by 1 base and J by 2 bases, with 15 bases between them.

In its sample, this clonotype was seen a few times. This chain links TRBV25-1 with TRBJ1-2; 9 nucleotides agree with TRBD1. Germline lookup yields CDR1 MGHDK and CDR2 SYGVNS. After removal of 6 bases from V and 7 bases from J, the junction contained 9 bases not matched to a gene. The length of the CDR3 is 14 residues. This CDR3 reads CASRRGTGIGGYTF. CDR3 DNA sequence: TGTGCCAGCAGGAGGGGGACAGGGATCGGTGGCTACACCTTC.

This clonotype was detected a few times. The chain combines TRBV12-3 or TRBV12-4 with TRBJ1-4; weak D call: TRBD1 (5 bases). This CDR3 contains 14 residues. The ends were cut back, 7 bases at V and 6 bases at J, with 15 bases in the middle. CDR3 region: CASTHPGKDEKLFF. The CDR3 DNA reads TGTGCCAGCACTCACCCAGGGAAGGATGAAAAACTGTTTTTT.

This sequence joins TRBV29-1 and TRBJ1-2, with 8 nucleotides matching TRBD1. Germline CDR1 is SQVTM and CDR2 is ANQGSEA. This CDR3 is built from 17 residues. Trimming took 0 bases from V and 4 from J; bases not matched to a gene: 13. CDR3 protein: CSVEDPTGALLGYGYTF. CDR3 bases: TGCAGCGTTGAAGACCCGACAGGGGCCCTTTTGGGCTATGGCTACACCTTC. The whole variable domain, remainder taken from reference TRBV29-1 and TRBJ1-2, is SAVISQKPSRDICQRGTSLTIQCQVDSQVTMMFWYRQQPGQSLTLIATANQGSEATYESGFVIDKFPISRPNLTFSTLTVSNMSPEDSSIYLCSVEDPTGALLGYGYTFGSGTRLTVV.

This clonotype was picked up one time. CDR3 sequence: CASSANTAFPAGTFNEQFF. CDR3 nucleotides: TGTGCCAGCAGCGCGAACACAGCTTTCCCAGCGGGGACGTTTAATGAGCAGTTCTTC. The chain joins TRBV9 to TRBJ2-1; 7 bases are shared with TRBD2. V gave up 3 bases and J gave up 7 bases; unmatched junction bases: 22. Germline assignment: CDR1 SGDLS and CDR2 YYNGEE. This CDR3 has 19 residues. The variable domain in full, completed from reference TRBV9 and TRBJ2-1, reads DSGVTQTPKHLITATGQRVTLRCSPRSGDLSVYWYQQSLDQGLQFLIQYYNGEERAKGNILERFSAQQFPDLHSELNLSSLELGDSALYFCASSANTAFPAGTFNEQFFGPGTRLTVL.

V usage is TRBV10-3 and J usage is TRBJ1-1, with 9 bases aligning to TRBD1. Germline V gene data show CDR1 as ENHRY and CDR2 as SYGVKD. CDR3 length: 14 residues. V trimming: 4 bases; J trimming: 4 bases; junction bases outside the gene matches: 4. CDR3 DNA sequence: TGTGCCATCAGTGGCCGGGACAGGGCCACTGAAGCTTTCTTT. This codes for CAISGRDRATEAFF.

The chain combines TRBV7-2 with TRBJ2-3; 14 nucleotides match TRBD2. CDR3 size: 18 residues. The germline V gene encodes CDR1 SGHTA and CDR2 FQGNSA. J lost 3 bases, V lost 5 bases, and 10 bases had no gene match. The CDR3 sequence is CASSPLGLAGGRTDTQYF. DNA for the CDR3: TGTGCCAGCAGCCCCCTCGGACTAGCGGGAGGAAGGACAGATACGCAGTATTTT. The entire variable domain, with the rest obtained from reference TRBV7-2 and TRBJ2-3, is as follows: GAGVSQSPSNKVTEKGKDVELRCDPISGHTALYWYRQSLGQGLEFLIYFQGNSAPDKSGLPSDRFSAERTGGSVSTLTIQRTQQEDSAVYLCASSPLGLAGGRTDTQYFGPGTRLTVL.

In DNA form, the CDR3 reads TGTGCCAGCAGTGAGCTTAGACTAGGCGAGCAGTACTTC. This encodes CASSELRLGEQYF. The chain joins TRBV2 to TRBJ2-7, with D maybe TRBD2 (6 bases). V was shortened by 3 bases and J by 6 bases, with 12 bases between the two germline ends. The CDR3 runs to 13 residues. The germline V gene has CDR1 SNHLY and CDR2 FYNNEI. The full variable domain, with the rest looked up from reference TRBV2 and TRBJ2-7, is EPEVTQTPSHQVTQMGQEVILRCVPISNHLYFYWYRQILGQKVEFLVSFYNNEISEKSEIFDDQFSVERPDGSNFTLKIRSTKLEDSAMYFCASSELRLGEQYFGPGTRLTVT.

V is TRBV5-1 and J is TRBJ2-4; D not certain. The J call may not be correct, given that the DNA end is closer to TRBJ2-7. This CDR3 has 17 residues. Germline V gene lookup returns CDR1 SGHRS and CDR2 YFSETQ. The CDR3: CASSPSPAGLISYEQYF. The CDR3 coding sequence is TGCGCCAGCAGCCCATCGCCCGCAGGCCTTATTTCCTACGAGCAGTACTTC.

The V and J genes are TRBV6-2 or TRBV6-3 and TRBJ2-1; D possibly corresponds to TRBD2 (5 bases). This CDR3 contains 13 residues. Trimming removed 6 bases from V and 10 bases from J, with 16 bases in between. Germline loops: CDR1 MNHEY, CDR2 SVGEGT. The chain's CDR3 is CASRGLATAEQFF. In DNA form, the CDR3 reads TGTGCCAGCAGGGGTTTAGCGACGGCGGAGCAGTTCTTC.

The CDR3 bases are TGTGCCAGCAGTTTGATGACGGGAGGGCCCTCCTACGAGCAGTACTTC. This gives the protein CASSLMTGGPSYEQYF. V usage is TRBV28 and J usage is TRBJ2-7; 8 positions match TRBD2. Trimming took 3 bases from V and 0 from J; bases not matched to a gene: 7. This CDR3 region has 16 residues. Germline V gene sequence: CDR1 MDHEN, CDR2 SYDVKM.